What follows are 17 T cell receptor beta chains derived from one specimen sequenced in a study of blood T cells in healthy people across ages. For the second PCR, which ran for about 6 to 11 cycles, a sample-barcoded 5' primer and a J-beta primer mix were used. From the 5' RACE reads, TCRdb called clonotypes with MiXCR, one entry per CDR3 protein. Found here are around 1,700,000 distinct CDR3 sequences, approximately 30% of them singletons; the top ten hold 7.7%. The material sequenced was blood. These receptors were collected from a woman between 25 and 40 years old in good health.

This clonotype has only a few counts. This chain joins TRBV4-1 and TRBJ1-5; maybe TRBD1 (5 bases). The germline V gene encodes CDR1 MGHRA and CDR2 YSYEKL. The length of the CDR3 is 17 residues. With 1 base removed from V and 0 bases from J, the gap between germline ends came to 13 bases. CDR3 DNA sequence: TGCGCCAGCAGCCAAGTCATAGGGGTTAGTAGCAATCAGCCCCAGCATTTT. Protein: CASSQVIGVSSNQPQHF.

The chain carries TRBV28 and TRBJ1-5, with TRBD1 identical over 7 bases. CDR3 length equals 13 residues. Germline V CDR1 and CDR2: MDHEN, SYDVKM. The V segment lost 7 bases and the J segment 4 bases; nucleotides outside the gene matches: 4. Here the CDR3 reads CASTGQVNQPQHF. The CDR3 nucleotides read TGTGCCAGCACCGGACAGGTGAATCAGCCCCAGCATTTT.

The chain carries TRBV7-2 and TRBJ1-2; 7 bases align to TRBD1. After removal of 1 base from V and 8 bases from J, the junction contained 10 bases not matched to a gene. Germline V gene sequence: CDR1 SGHTA, CDR2 FQGNSA. The CDR3 has 15 residues. The CDR3 here is CASSLGTDRLNGYTF. The CDR3 bases are TGTGCCAGCAGCTTAGGCACGGACAGGCTGAACGGCTACACCTTC.

The table lists this clonotype with a few counts. The CDR3, as DNA: TGCAGTGCTAGAGATTACGTCGGATCCTACAATGAGCAGTTCTTC. This gives the protein CSARDYVGSYNEQFF. The J gene is TRBJ2-1, the V gene TRBV20-1; D gene unclear. Germline V gives CDR1 DFQATT, CDR2 SNEGSKA (reference sequence). V was shortened by 0 bases and J by 1 base, with 10 bases between the two germline ends. CDR3 length equals 15 residues.

This clonotype was picked up a small number of times. A clone one base away is much larger, so this may be a read error. The rearrangement uses TRBV24-1 and TRBJ2-7; D may be TRBD2 (5 bases). The CDR3 is 14 residues long. The germline V gene has CDR1 KGHDR and CDR2 SFDVKD. Trimming took off 0 bases at V and 7 bases at J, with 12 bases between the two ends. CDR3 sequence: CATSDLSQDYEQYF. The CDR3 nucleotides are TGTGCCACCAGTGATTTGTCACAAGACTATGAGCAGTACTTC.

CDR3 sequence reads: CASIGGASGYTF. CDR3 bases: TGTGCCAGCATTGGGGGGGCGTCAGGCTACACCTTC. The chain has TRBV2 and TRBJ1-2; weak D call: TRBD1 (6 bases). The CDR3 has 12 residues. Germline V gene lookup returns CDR1 SNHLY and CDR2 FYNNEI. Between the trimmed V and J ends, which lost 7 bases and 8 bases, there was a span of 14 bases. Variable domain in full (rest from reference TRBV2 and TRBJ1-2): EPEVTQTPSHQVTQMGQEVILRCVPISNHLYFYWYRQILGQKVEFLVSFYNNEISEKSEIFDDQFSVERPDGSNFTLKIRSTKLEDSAMYFCASIGGASGYTFGSGTRLTVV.

The chain combines TRBV5-1 with TRBJ2-2; 12 bases are a match to TRBD1. The length of the CDR3 is 14 residues. The junction had 4 bases not matched to a gene; V was cut back by 6 bases and J by 7 bases. Germline V gives CDR1 SGHRS, CDR2 YFSETQ. The CDR3 reads CASKGQGAIGELFF. CDR3 coding DNA: TGCGCCAGCAAGGGACAGGGGGCAATCGGGGAGCTGTTTTTT.

V gene TRBV6-1 combines with J gene TRBJ2-3, with D perhaps TRBD2 (6 bases). The length of the CDR3 is 13 residues. V shed 11 bases and J shed 2 bases, with 14 bases lying between them. Looked up from germline, CDR1 is MNHNS and CDR2 is SASEGT. Written as DNA, the CDR3 is TGTGCCGCGTTAGCGGACCCCACAGATACGCAGTATTTT. Its translation: CAALADPTDTQYF.

This chain connects TRBV2 to TRBJ2-2, with D tentatively TRBD2 (6 bases). V lost 8 bases and J 5 bases, leaving 15 bases between the germline ends. This CDR3 spans 14 amino acids. Looked up from germline, CDR1 is SNHLY and CDR2 is FYNNEI. CDR3 coding DNA: TGTGCCAGCTTAGGACTAAAAGGGACCGGGGAGCTGTTTTTT. Translating it yields CASLGLKGTGELFF.

The chain has TRBV4-3 and TRBJ2-1; 10 nucleotides agree with TRBD2. The CDR3 sequence is 17 residues long. Looked up from germline, CDR1 is LGHNA and CDR2 is YSLEER. V shed 1 base and J 9 bases; nucleotides not matched to a gene: 12. CDR3 in amino acids: CASSQGRLAGDPGEQFF. Written as DNA, the CDR3 is TGCGCCAGCAGCCAAGGTCGGCTAGCGGGAGATCCGGGTGAGCAGTTCTTC.

The chain recombines TRBV11-1 with TRBJ2-1; D possibly uses TRBD1 or TRBD2 (5 bases each). The CDR3 is 12 amino acids. The V gene's germline CDR1 is SGHAT and CDR2 FQDESV (reference sequence). The V end was cut by 5 bases, the J end by 12 bases, with 14 bases between. CDR3 sequence: CASSVGGQGQFF. DNA for the CDR3: TGTGCCAGCAGCGTTGGAGGACAAGGGCAGTTCTTC.

Ten or more counts support this clonotype. The chain carries TRBV29-1 and TRBJ2-1, with D perhaps matching TRBD1 (6 bases). Germline assignment: CDR1 SQVTM and CDR2 ANQGSEA. The V end was cut by 7 bases, the J end by 3 bases, with 13 bases between. This CDR3 spans 13 amino acids. The CDR3 region is CSGGLSGYNEQFF. CDR3 DNA sequence: TGCAGCGGGGGGCTAAGCGGCTACAATGAGCAGTTCTTC.

The chain carries TRBV12-3 or TRBV12-4 and TRBJ2-7; D remains ambiguous. Trimming removed 4 bases from V and 3 bases from J, with 13 bases in between. This CDR3 contains 14 residues. The CDR3 sequence is CASSSRAVRYEQYF. The CDR3 coding sequence is TGTGCCAGCAGTTCTCGGGCGGTCCGCTACGAGCAGTACTTC.

This clonotype was seen more than once but under ten times. This sequence joins TRBV12-3 or TRBV12-4 and TRBJ2-4; tentative D call: TRBD2 (6 bases). The V gene lost 5 bases and the J gene lost 13 bases, with 30 bases spanning the gap. The CDR3 sequence is 17 residues long. CDR3 in amino acids: CASSPYPPWDSYNEQYF. CDR3 coding DNA: TGTGCCAGCAGTCCATATCCCCCGTGGGACTCCTACAATGAGCAGTACTTC.

This clonotype turned up a few times. The chain recombines TRBV12-3 or TRBV12-4 with TRBJ2-7; possibly TRBD1 or TRBD2 for D (5 bases each). The CDR3 is made up of 13 amino acids. Trimming pared 6 bases from V and 6 bases from J, leaving 15 bases between. DNA of the CDR3: TGTGCCAGCAGACCCTTGGAGAGGGGCGAGCAGTACTTC. Amino acid sequence: CASRPLERGEQYF.

This clonotype was counted only a few times. The CDR3 nucleotides read TGCGCCAGCAGCTCTCAAGAGGGGGAGCCCCAGCATTTT. This translates into CASSSQEGEPQHF. The chain employs TRBV5-1 and TRBJ1-5; D is perhaps TRBD1 (6 bases). This CDR3 region has 13 residues. V lost 3 bases to trimming and J lost 8 bases, with 12 bases between them. Germline V CDR1 and CDR2: SGHRS, YFSETQ.

This clonotype was picked up many times. The V and J genes are TRBV29-1 and TRBJ1-2; unclear D gene. Per germline, CDR1 SQVTM and CDR2 ANQGSEA. The germline V and J ends were trimmed by 6 bases and 5 bases, with 13 bases remaining between them. The CDR3 has 12 amino acids. CDR3 sequence (DNA): TGCAGCGTGGAGACGACCTTGTATGGCTACACCTTC. Amino acid sequence: CSVETTLYGYTF.